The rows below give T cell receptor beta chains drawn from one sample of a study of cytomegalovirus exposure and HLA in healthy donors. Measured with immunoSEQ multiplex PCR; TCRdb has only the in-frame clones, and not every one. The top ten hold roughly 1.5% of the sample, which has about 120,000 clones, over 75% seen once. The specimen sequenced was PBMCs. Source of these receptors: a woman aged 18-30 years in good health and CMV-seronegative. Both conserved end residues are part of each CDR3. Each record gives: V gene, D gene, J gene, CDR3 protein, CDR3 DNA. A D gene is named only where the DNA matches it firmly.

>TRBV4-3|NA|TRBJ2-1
CASSRVGVDYNEQFF
TGCGCCAGCAGCCGGGTCGGGGTCGACTACAATGAGCAGTTCTTC
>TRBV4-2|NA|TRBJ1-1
CASSQPDRTHEAFF
TGTGCCAGCAGCCAACCTGACAGGACACATGAAGCTTTCTTT
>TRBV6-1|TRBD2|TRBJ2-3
CASSAQLAGSVGDTQYF
TGTGCCAGCAGTGCCCAACTAGCGGGCTCGGTGGGAGATACGCAGTATTTT
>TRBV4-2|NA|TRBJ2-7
CASSRSGGVQETYEQYF
TGTGCCAGCAGCCGATCAGGAGGGGTACAGGAGACCTACGAGCAGTACTTC
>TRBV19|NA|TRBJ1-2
CASSMGGVGNGYTF
TGTGCCAGTAGTATGGGAGGGGTTGGAAATGGCTACACCTTC
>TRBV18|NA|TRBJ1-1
CASSPEGGNTEAFF
TGTGCCAGCTCACCTGAGGGAGGTAACACTGAAGCTTTCTTT
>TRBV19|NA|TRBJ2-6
CASSVLETGANGLTF
TGTGCCAGTTCAGTTTTGGAGACTGGGGCCAACGGCCTGACTTTC
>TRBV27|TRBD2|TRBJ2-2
CASRPVAGGTGELFF
TGTGCCAGCAGGCCGGTAGCGGGAGGAACCGGGGAGCTGTTTTTT
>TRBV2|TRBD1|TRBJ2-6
CASKAGTGANGLTF
TGTGCCAGCAAGGCCGGGACAGGGGCCAACGGCCTGACTTTC
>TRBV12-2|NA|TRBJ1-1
CASRFIRQTNTEAFF
TGTGCAAGTCGCTTTATACGACAGACGAACACTGAAGCTTTCTTT